A selection of T cell receptor beta chains follows, all from one sample in a study of blood T cell repertoires in COVID-19. Assay used: immunoSEQ multiplex PCR; TCRdb lists only in-frame clones, some missing. This sample has some 150,000 clones, with 85% to 90% found just once. Sequencing was performed on peripheral blood. Source of these receptors: a middle-aged woman with acute or convalescent COVID-19. CDR3s include the opening cysteine and the closing phenylalanine or tryptophan.

>TRBJ1-6|TRBV4-1
CASSQEAQAGSPLHF
>TRBJ1-3|TRBV29-1
CSVEAPGLKTLGNTIYF
>TRBJ1-5|TRBV4-1
CASSQGAQGAGNQPQHF
>TRBJ1-1|TRBV20-1
CSASRQALNTEAFF
>TRBJ2-3|TRBV2
CASSERFASTDTQYF
>TRBJ1-5|TRBV2
CASVGEGYNQPQHF
>TRBJ1-1|TRBV18
CASSWSGGPEAFF
>TRBJ2-3|TRBV19
CASRPQGRRGTDTQYF
>TRBJ1-1|TRBV6-5
CASSLIALNTEAFF
>TRBJ2-5|TRBV14
CASSPGQSSTQYF
>TRBJ1-4|TRBV18
CASSPGTGEKLFF
>TRBJ2-5|TRBV7-8
CASSLVSDGQVIQETQYF
>TRBJ2-7|TRBV5-1
CASSSTGFHEQYF
>TRBJ2-3|TRBV7-8
CASSLGGPDTQYF
>TRBJ2-7|TRBV15
CATSREASGPYEQYF
>TRBJ2-7|TRBV28
CASRGTGSFYEQYF
>TRBJ1-1|TRBV3-1/TRBV3-2
CASSQAVGGAEAFF
>TRBJ2-7|TRBV27
CASSPQTGTYEQYF
>TRBJ2-7|TRBV11-3
CASSLGRGEQYF
>TRBJ2-1|TRBV5-1
CASSKGQEIYNEQFF
>TRBJ1-5|TRBV28
CASTGFRQPQHF
>TRBJ1-5|TRBV6-5
CASSLGQFGQPQHF
>TRBJ2-2|TRBV15
CATSRTGSGTGELFF
>TRBJ2-1|TRBV7-2
CASSFSIFPGSRGHEQFF
>TRBJ2-7|TRBV11-2
CASSLSWTGDPYEQYF
>TRBJ2-7|TRBV3-1/TRBV3-2
CASSQDDNSYEQYF
>TRBJ2-3|TRBV29-1
CSVKAGYSTDTQYF
>TRBJ1-6|TRBV28
CASTITGVGSPLHF
>TRBJ1-2|TRBV2
CASSGQTGANGYTF
>TRBJ2-7|TRBV2
CASSERQGLAYEQYF
>TRBJ2-7|TRBV6-5
CASSYTGRTEQYF
>TRBJ1-5|TRBV6-5
CASSRTGRGNQPQHF
>TRBJ2-7|TRBV13
CASSTPNYEQVKGYEQYF
>TRBJ2-3|TRBV5-1
CASRLTGADTQYF
>TRBJ2-1|TRBV19
CASSTGTSGYNEQFF
>TRBJ2-3|TRBV6-5
CASSLGLAGGDTQYF
>TRBJ2-3|TRBV2
CASSQLQEGSDTQYF
>TRBJ2-1|TRBV7-9
CASTQKQPGQFF
>TRBJ2-3|TRBV9
CASSVPSTGGGSTDTQYF
>TRBJ2-3|TRBV11-3
CASTRPGDRDTDTQYF
>TRBJ2-7|TRBV3-1/TRBV3-2
CASSQDRGVGLNYEQYF
>TRBJ2-7|TRBV27
CASSLFGGTGIYEQYF